A single sample gave rise to the 15 T cell receptor beta chains below, sequenced in a study of molecular identifiers for immune sequencing clone quantification. TCRdb called the PCR reads again in MiXCR, with one record for every CDR3 protein. Here the sample spans about 630,000 distinct CDR3 sequences, roughly 27% being singletons. Material: naive CD8+ T cells from blood, with Jurkat cell RNA spiked in. Subset meaning: FACS-sorted CD8+CD4-CCR7+CD45RA+ naive T cells. The origin of the receptors is a human donor in good health. Some libraries in this study had Jurkat cell RNA spiked in.

Only a few counts were recorded for this clonotype. This sequence joins TRBV4-1 and TRBJ2-7; D assignment may be TRBD1 or TRBD2 (5 bases each). Germline CDR1 is MGHRA and CDR2 is YSYEKL. The CDR3 covers 14 residues. Trimming pared 5 bases from V and 5 bases from J, leaving 16 bases between. The CDR3 loop is CASSKRGVRDEQYF. The DNA for the CDR3 is TGCGCCAGCAGCAAAAGGGGAGTTCGGGACGAGCAGTACTTC.

There are many counts of this clonotype. The chain uses TRBV7-9 and TRBJ2-7; D possibly corresponds to TRBD1 (5 bases). This CDR3 spans 13 amino acids. Germline CDR1 SEHNR, CDR2 FQNEAQ (reference sequence). V was shortened by 0 bases and J by 6 bases, with 9 bases between the two germline ends. CDR3 protein: CASSLAGATEQYF. The CDR3 bases are TGTGCCAGCAGCTTAGCTGGGGCAACCGAGCAGTACTTC.

This clonotype turned up a few times. V and J are TRBV27 and TRBJ1-1; TRBD1 matches 8 bases. V shed 6 bases, J shed 4 bases, and the junction held 4 bases outside the gene matches. The CDR3 has 13 residues. Germline V gene sequence: CDR1 MNHEY, CDR2 SMNVEV (reference sequence). This CDR3 is CASSPGGLTEAFF. The CDR3, as DNA: TGTGCCAGCAGCCCAGGGGGCCTCACTGAAGCTTTCTTT.

This clonotype was observed once. The rearrangement links TRBV9 to TRBJ1-1; possible D gene TRBD1, 6 bases. This CDR3 comprises 12 residues. Trimming pared 0 bases from V and 8 bases from J, leaving 8 bases between. Germline CDR1 reads SGDLS; CDR2 reads YYNGEE. CDR3 DNA: TGTGCCAGCAGCGTAGGGGGGCGAGAAGCTTTCTTT. It specifies CASSVGGREAFF.

The sample holds a few counts of this clonotype. The chain employs TRBV9 and TRBJ2-2; TRBD1 agrees at 10 bases. The junction had 6 bases not matched to a gene; V was cut back by 3 bases and J by 4 bases. Germline V lookup: CDR1 SGDLS, CDR2 YYNGEE. CDR3 length: 16 amino acids. DNA for the CDR3: TGTGCCAGCAGCGCGACAGGGGGCTATCCCACCGGGGAGCTGTTTTTT. Residues: CASSATGGYPTGELFF.

This clonotype was detected ten times or more. This chain uses TRBV7-9 with TRBJ2-1; TRBD2 matches at 7 bases. Germline CDR1 and CDR2: SEHNR and FQNEAQ (reference sequence). The CDR3 is made up of 15 amino acids. With V trimmed by 0 bases and J by 5 bases, 4 bases remained unmatched. The CDR3 nucleotides read TGTGCCAGCAGCTTAGCCCAGCGGGGTAACAATGAGCAGTTCTTC. Translating gives CASSLAQRGNNEQFF.

This clonotype was observed at least ten times. The chain has TRBV7-9 and TRBJ2-5; TRBD1 matches at 7 bases. Trimming took 8 bases from V and 5 from J; bases not matched to a gene: 11. CDR1 is SEHNR and CDR2 is FQNEAQ in the germline V gene (reference sequence). The CDR3 is made up of 14 amino acids. The CDR3 loop reads CASFQGGAYETQYF. The CDR3 DNA is TGTGCCAGCTTCCAAGGGGGCGCATACGAGACCCAGTACTTC.

V is TRBV9 and J is TRBJ2-3; 10 positions agree with TRBD2. Germline trimming cut 3 bases from V and 2 bases from J; bases unmatched to any gene: 6. Per germline, CDR1 SGDLS and CDR2 YYNGEE. The CDR3 spans 16 residues. The CDR3: CASSGASGGPTDTQYF. The CDR3 coding sequence is TGTGCCAGCAGCGGGGCTAGCGGGGGTCCCACAGATACGCAGTATTTT.

The chain combines TRBV6-2 or TRBV6-3 with TRBJ2-7; no firm D call. Germline V gene lookup returns CDR1 MNHEY and CDR2 SVGEGT. The CDR3 is 13 residues long. V dropped 6 bases and J dropped 3 bases, with 12 bases sitting between them. CDR3 sequence: CASRTGPYYEQYF. The DNA of the CDR3 is TGTGCCAGCAGAACCGGGCCATACTACGAGCAGTACTTC.

This clonotype was counted many times. The V gene is TRBV28, the J gene TRBJ2-7; D uncertain. The germline V and J ends were trimmed by 3 bases and 3 bases, with 12 bases remaining between them. This CDR3 has 14 amino acids. Germline CDR1 MDHEN, CDR2 SYDVKM. This CDR3 reads CASSFLESDYEQYF. CDR3 nucleotides: TGTGCCAGCAGTTTTTTAGAGTCGGACTACGAGCAGTACTTC.

The sample holds many counts of this clonotype. The V gene is TRBV18, the J gene TRBJ1-4, with a possible D match to TRBD1 (6 bases). Deletions cut 2 bases from V and 5 bases from J, with 15 bases between. The CDR3 runs to 16 residues. Germline V CDR1 and CDR2: KGHSH, LQKENI. CDR3: CASSPSRGQGNEKLFF. CDR3 nucleotides: TGTGCCAGCTCACCATCCCGGGGGCAGGGAAATGAAAAACTGTTTTTT. Full variable domain (rest looked up from reference TRBV18 and TRBJ1-4): NAGVMQNPRHLVRRRGQEARLRCSPMKGHSHVYWYRQLPEEGLKFMVYLQKENIIDESGMPKERFSAEFPKEGPSILRIQQVVRGDSAAYFCASSPSRGQGNEKLFFGSGTQLSVL.

This clonotype has more than one count but fewer than ten. CDR3 bases: TGTGCCTGGAGTGTAGGGGTGGGGGGCATAGAGCCCCAGCATTTT. Its protein is CAWSVGVGGIEPQHF. The gene calls are TRBV30 and TRBJ1-5; tentatively, D is TRBD1 (6 bases). Germline values: CDR1 GTSNPN, CDR2 SVGIG (reference sequence). The CDR3 is made up of 15 amino acids. Trimming took off 0 bases at V and 8 bases at J, with 17 bases between the two ends.

This clonotype was detected ten times or more. The chain uses TRBV6-5 and TRBJ2-3; the match to TRBD2 covers 11 bases. V gave up 4 bases and J gave up 2 bases; unmatched junction bases: 5. The CDR3 runs to 16 residues. In germline, CDR1 is MNHEY, CDR2 SVGAGI. The DNA for the CDR3 is TGTGCCAGCAGTTTACAGACTAGCGGGATCACAGATACGCAGTATTTT. This gives the protein CASSLQTSGITDTQYF.

The chain carries TRBV20-1 and TRBJ2-7; no definite D call. Trimming took 0 bases from V and 0 from J, leaving 18 bases between them. Germline CDR1 is DFQATT and CDR2 is SNEGSKA (reference sequence). CDR3 length equals 17 residues. CDR3 nucleotide sequence: TGCAGTGCTAGAGATGTCGCGGTGGGTATGAGCTCCTACGAGCAGTACTTC. It translates to CSARDVAVGMSSYEQYF.

There are a few counts of this clonotype. J is TRBJ2-3 and V is TRBV2; 9 bases align to TRBD2. V was clipped by 3 bases and J by 2 bases; unmatched bases: 3. The CDR3 is made up of 15 amino acids. CDR1 is SNHLY, CDR2 FYNNEI, per germline. CDR3 in amino acids: CASSDVAGVTDTQYF. The DNA for the CDR3 is TGTGCCAGCAGTGATGTAGCGGGAGTCACAGATACGCAGTATTTT.